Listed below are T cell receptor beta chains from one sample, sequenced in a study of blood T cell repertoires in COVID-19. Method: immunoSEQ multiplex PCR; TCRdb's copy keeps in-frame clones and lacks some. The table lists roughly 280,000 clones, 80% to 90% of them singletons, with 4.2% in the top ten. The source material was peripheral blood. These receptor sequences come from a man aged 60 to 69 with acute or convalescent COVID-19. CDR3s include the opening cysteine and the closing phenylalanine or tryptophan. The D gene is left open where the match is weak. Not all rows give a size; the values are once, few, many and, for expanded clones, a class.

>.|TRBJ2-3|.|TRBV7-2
CASSLRDLHTDTQYF
TGTGCCAGCAGCTTGCGGGACCTACACACAGATACGCAGTATTTT
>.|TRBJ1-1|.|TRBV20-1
CSARDEVKSFF
TGCAGTGCTAGAGATGAGGTGAAATCTTTCTTT
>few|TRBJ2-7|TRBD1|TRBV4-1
CASARDVRGFIEQYF
TGCGCCAGCGCTAGGGACGTCAGGGGGTTCATCGAGCAGTACTTC
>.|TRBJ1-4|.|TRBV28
CASRSDRKNEKLFF
TGTGCCAGCAGATCTGACAGGAAAAATGAAAAACTGTTTTTT
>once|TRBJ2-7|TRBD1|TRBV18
CASSLSRDSTYEQYF
TGTGCCAGCTCACTTTCCCGGGACAGTACCTACGAGCAGTACTTC
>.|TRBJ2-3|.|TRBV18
CASSPVQAPDTQYF
TGTGCCAGCTCACCCGTCCAGGCCCCAGATACGCAGTATTTT
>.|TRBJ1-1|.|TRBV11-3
CASSSPADAEAFF
TGTGCCAGCAGCTCCCCCGCAGATGCTGAAGCTTTCTTT
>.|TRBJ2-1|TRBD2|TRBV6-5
CASRGAGGLSNEQFF
TGTGCCAGCAGAGGAGCGGGGGGGCTTAGCAATGAGCAGTTCTTC
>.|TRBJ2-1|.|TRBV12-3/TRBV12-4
CASSFLSGDEQFF
TGTGCCAGCAGTTTTCTGTCGGGGGATGAGCAGTTCTTC
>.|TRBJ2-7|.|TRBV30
CAWSVPGRTYEQYF
TGTGCCTGGAGTGTACCGGGGAGGACCTACGAGCAGTACTTC
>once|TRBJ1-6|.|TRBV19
CASTPGNYNSPLHF
TGTGCCAGTACTCCAGGGAACTATAATTCACCCCTCCACTTT
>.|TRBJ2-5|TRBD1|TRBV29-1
CSVDHRGAGETQYF
TGCAGCGTTGACCACAGGGGAGCAGGAGAGACCCAGTACTTC
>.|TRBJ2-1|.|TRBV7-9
CASSPPLGAEEQFF
TGTGCCAGCAGTCCCCCCCTGGGAGCAGAGGAGCAGTTCTTC
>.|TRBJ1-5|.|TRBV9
CASSRRPYTVIGYSNQPQHF
TGTGCCAGCAGCCGTAGACCCTACACAGTGATAGGATATAGCAATCAGCCCCAGCATTTT
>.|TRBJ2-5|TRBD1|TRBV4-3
CASSQTGTAETQYF
TGCGCCAGCAGCCAGACTGGGACAGCCGAGACCCAGTACTTC
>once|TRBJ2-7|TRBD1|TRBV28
CASSPGTGGYEQYF
TGTGCCAGCTCCCCCGGGACAGGGGGCTACGAGCAGTACTTC
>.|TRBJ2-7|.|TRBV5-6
CASSFDGLLNDEQYF
TGTGCCAGCAGCTTCGACGGACTTTTGAACGACGAGCAGTACTTC
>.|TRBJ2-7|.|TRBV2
CASSGTSNEQYF
TGTGCCAGCAGTGGGACAAGTAACGAGCAGTACTTC
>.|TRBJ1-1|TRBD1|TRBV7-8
CASSLGQGGRTEAFF
TGTGCCAGCAGCTTAGGACAGGGGGGAAGGACTGAAGCTTTCTTT
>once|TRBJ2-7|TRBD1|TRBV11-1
CASSTFKGQILGQYF
TGTGCCAGCAGCACCTTCAAGGGACAGATCCTCGGGCAGTACTTC
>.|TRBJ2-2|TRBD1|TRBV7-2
CASSLGQTNTGELFF
TGTGCCAGCAGCTTGGGACAGACGAACACCGGGGAGCTGTTTTTT
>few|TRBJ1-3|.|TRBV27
CASSFAGAGNTIYF
TGTGCCAGCAGTTTCGCAGGGGCTGGAAACACCATATATTTT
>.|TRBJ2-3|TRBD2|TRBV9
CASSDRLAGAADTQYF
TGTGCCAGCAGCGACCGACTAGCGGGGGCGGCAGATACGCAGTATTTT
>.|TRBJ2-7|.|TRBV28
CASSPAEEVYEQYF
TGTGCCAGCAGTCCGGCCGAGGAGGTCTACGAGCAGTACTTC
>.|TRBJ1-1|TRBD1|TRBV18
CASSPPGQGARGAFF
TGTGCCAGCTCACCACCGGGACAGGGGGCACGGGGAGCTTTCTTT
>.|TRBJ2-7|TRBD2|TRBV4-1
CASSHQLAGFYEQYF
TGCGCCAGCAGCCACCAACTAGCGGGGTTTTACGAGCAGTACTTC
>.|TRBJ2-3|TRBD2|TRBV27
CASSAPGGATDTQYF
TGTGCCAGCAGTGCCCCGGGGGGGGCCACAGATACGCAGTATTTT
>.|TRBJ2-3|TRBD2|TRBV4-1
CASSPFPGTSTTDTQYF
TGCGCCAGCAGCCCCTTCCCCGGGACTAGCACCACAGATACGCAGTATTTT
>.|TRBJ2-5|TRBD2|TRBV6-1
CASSSGLGGPETQYF
TGTGCCAGCAGTTCGGGACTAGGTGGGCCGGAGACCCAGTACTTC
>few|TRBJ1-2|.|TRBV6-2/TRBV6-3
CASSYLDSVYGYTF
TGTGCCAGCAGTTACCTGGACAGTGTCTATGGCTACACCTTC
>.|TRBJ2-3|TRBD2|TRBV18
CASSQNPTGGSVTDTQYF
TGTGCCAGCTCACAAAACCCCACGGGCGGGAGTGTCACAGATACGCAGTATTTT
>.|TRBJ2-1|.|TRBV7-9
CASSDIWAGEQFF
TGTGCCAGCAGCGATATCTGGGCAGGAGAGCAGTTCTTC
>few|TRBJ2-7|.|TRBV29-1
CSVSQGRLTEQYF
TGCAGCGTTTCGCAGGGGCGACTAACCGAGCAGTACTTC
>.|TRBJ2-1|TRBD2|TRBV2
CASSLGLAGAQGEQFF
TGTGCCAGCAGTCTGGGACTAGCGGGGGCGCAGGGTGAGCAGTTCTTC
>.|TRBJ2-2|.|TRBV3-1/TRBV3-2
CASRGRDEIGELFF
TGTGCCAGCAGAGGGCGGGACGAAATCGGGGAGCTGTTTTTT
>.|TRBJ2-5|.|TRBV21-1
CASKPWPGLAGGPSETQYF
TGTGCCAGTAAGCCGTGGCCGGGACTAGCGGGAGGGCCCTCAGAGACCCAGTACTTC
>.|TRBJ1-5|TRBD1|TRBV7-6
CASSLETGGRGNQPQHF
TGTGCCAGCAGCTTAGAGACAGGGGGCCGTGGCAATCAGCCCCAGCATTTT
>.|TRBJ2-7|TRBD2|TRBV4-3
CARKFWIYAGGAYEQYF
TGCGCCAGAAAATTTTGGATCTATGCGGGAGGAGCTTACGAGCAGTACTTC
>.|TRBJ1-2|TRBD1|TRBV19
CASSTGEWYGYTF
TGTGCCAGTTCGACAGGGGAGTGGTATGGCTACACCTTC
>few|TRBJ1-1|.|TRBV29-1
CSAKTGYTEAFF
TGCAGCGCCAAAACAGGGTACACTGAAGCTTTCTTT
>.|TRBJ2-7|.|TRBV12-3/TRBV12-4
CASSRGYEQYF
TGTGCCAGCAGTCGAGGGTACGAGCAGTACTTC
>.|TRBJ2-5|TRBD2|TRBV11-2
CASSQWTSGGGGETQYF
TGTGCCAGCAGCCAATGGACTAGCGGGGGGGGAGGAGAGACCCAGTACTTC